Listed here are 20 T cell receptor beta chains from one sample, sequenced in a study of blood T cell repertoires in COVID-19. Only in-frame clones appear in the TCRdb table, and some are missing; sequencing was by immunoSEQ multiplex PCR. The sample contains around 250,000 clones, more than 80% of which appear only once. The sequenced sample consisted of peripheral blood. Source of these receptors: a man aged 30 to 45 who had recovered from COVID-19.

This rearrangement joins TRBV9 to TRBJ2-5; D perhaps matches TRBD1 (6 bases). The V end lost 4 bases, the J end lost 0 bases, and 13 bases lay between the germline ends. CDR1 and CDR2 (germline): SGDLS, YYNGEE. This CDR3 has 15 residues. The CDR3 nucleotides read TGTGCCAGCAGCCAGGGGCTAACGTACCAAGAGACCCAGTACTTC. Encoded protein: CASSQGLTYQETQYF.

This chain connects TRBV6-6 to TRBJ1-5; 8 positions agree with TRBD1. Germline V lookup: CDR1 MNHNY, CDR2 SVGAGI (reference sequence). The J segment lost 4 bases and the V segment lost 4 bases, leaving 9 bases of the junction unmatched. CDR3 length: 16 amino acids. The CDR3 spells CASSSSRGLDNQPQHF. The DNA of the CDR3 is TGTGCCAGCAGTTCCTCCAGGGGGCTTGATAATCAGCCCCAGCATTTT.

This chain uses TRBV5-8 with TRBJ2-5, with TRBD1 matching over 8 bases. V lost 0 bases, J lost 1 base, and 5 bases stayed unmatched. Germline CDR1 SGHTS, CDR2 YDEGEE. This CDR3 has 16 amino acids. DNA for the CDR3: TGTGCCAGCAGCTTGGGGACAGGGACTGCCCAAGAGACCCAGTACTTC. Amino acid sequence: CASSLGTGTAQETQYF.

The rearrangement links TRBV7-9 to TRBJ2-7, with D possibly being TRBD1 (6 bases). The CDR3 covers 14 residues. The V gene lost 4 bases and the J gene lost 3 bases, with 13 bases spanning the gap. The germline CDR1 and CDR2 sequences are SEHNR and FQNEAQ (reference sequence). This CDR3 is CASSSKDRNYEQYF. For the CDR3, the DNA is TGTGCCAGCAGCTCTAAAGACAGGAACTACGAGCAGTACTTC.

CDR3 residues: CASSKQGDKEKLFF. CDR3 bases: TGTGCCAGTAGTAAACAGGGTGATAAAGAAAAACTGTTTTTT. The gene calls are TRBV19 and TRBJ1-4; possibly TRBD1 for D (6 bases). There are 14 residues in the CDR3. Trimming removed 4 bases from V and 8 bases from J, with 14 bases in between. Germline-derived CDR1 and CDR2 are LNHDA and SQIVND (reference sequence).

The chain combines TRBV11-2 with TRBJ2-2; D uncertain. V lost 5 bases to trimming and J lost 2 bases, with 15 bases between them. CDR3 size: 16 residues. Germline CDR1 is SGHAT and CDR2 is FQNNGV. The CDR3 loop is CASSRLGVGNTGELFF. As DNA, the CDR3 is TGTGCCAGCAGCCGACTGGGTGTAGGTAACACCGGGGAGCTGTTTTTT.

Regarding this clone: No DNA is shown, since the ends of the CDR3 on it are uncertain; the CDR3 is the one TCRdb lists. CDR3: CATRSLVGVGTEAFF. The chain is built from TRBV12-1 and TRBJ1-1. TRBV12-1 is a recognized pseudogene. The CDR3 extends over 15 residues, inclusive of both ends.

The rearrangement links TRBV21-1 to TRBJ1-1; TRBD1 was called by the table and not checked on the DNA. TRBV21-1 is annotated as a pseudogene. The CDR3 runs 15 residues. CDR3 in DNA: TGTGCCAGCAGCAAGTGGGGGCCCATGAACACTGAAGCTTTCTTT. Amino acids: CASSKWGPMNTEAFF.

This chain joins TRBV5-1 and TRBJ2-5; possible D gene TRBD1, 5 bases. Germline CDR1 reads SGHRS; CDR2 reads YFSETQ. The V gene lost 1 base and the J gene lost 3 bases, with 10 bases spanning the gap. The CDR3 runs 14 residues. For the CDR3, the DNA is TGCGCCAGCAGCTTGTCAGGGCCCGAAGAGACCCAGTACTTC. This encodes CASSLSGPEETQYF.

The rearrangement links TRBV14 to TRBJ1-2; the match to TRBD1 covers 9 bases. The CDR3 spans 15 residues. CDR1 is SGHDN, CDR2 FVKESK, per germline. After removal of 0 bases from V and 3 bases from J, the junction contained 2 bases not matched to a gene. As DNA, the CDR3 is TGTGCCAGCAGCCAAGAGGGACAGGGAGACTATGGCTACACCTTC. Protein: CASSQEGQGDYGYTF.

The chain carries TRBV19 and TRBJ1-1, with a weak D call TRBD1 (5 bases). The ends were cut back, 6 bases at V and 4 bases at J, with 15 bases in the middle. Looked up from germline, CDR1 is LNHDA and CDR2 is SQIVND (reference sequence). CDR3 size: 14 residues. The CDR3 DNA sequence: TGTGCCAGTAGAAGCGGGGGGGTGACCACTGAAGCTTTCTTT. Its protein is CASRSGGVTTEAFF.

This CDR3 is CATSDARTGSTGELFF. In DNA, the CDR3 is TGTGCCACCAGTGATGCTAGGACAGGGTCAACCGGGGAGCTGTTTTTT. This chain joins TRBV24-1 and TRBJ2-2; 8 bases fit TRBD1. J gave up 5 bases and V 3 bases, and 7 bases lay outside the gene matches. The CDR3 is 16 amino acids. Germline lookup yields CDR1 KGHDR and CDR2 SFDVKD.

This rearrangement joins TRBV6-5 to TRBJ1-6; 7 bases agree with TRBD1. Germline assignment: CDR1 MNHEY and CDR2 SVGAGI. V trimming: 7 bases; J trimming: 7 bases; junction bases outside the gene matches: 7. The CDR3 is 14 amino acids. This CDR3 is CASITGAENSPLHF. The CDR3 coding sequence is TGTGCCAGCATAACAGGGGCTGAGAATTCACCCCTCCACTTT.

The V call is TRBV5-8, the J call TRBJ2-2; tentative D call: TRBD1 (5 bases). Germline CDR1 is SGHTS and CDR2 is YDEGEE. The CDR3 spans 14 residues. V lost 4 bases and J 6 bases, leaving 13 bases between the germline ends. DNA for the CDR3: TGTGCCAGCAGCCCCAGGGTATCGGCCGGGGAGCTGTTTTTT. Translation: CASSPRVSAGELFF.

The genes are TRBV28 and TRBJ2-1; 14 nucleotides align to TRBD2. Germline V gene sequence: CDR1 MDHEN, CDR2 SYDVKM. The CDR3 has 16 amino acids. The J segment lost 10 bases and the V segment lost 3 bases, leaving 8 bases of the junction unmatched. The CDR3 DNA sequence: TGTGCCAGCAGTTTGCTTGGACTAGCGGGGGGTTGGGAGCAGTTCTTC. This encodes CASSLLGLAGGWEQFF. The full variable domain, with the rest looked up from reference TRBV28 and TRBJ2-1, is DVKVTQSSRYLVKRTGEKVFLECVQDMDHENMFWYRQDPGLGLRLIYFSYDVKMKEKGDIPEGYSVSREKKERFSLILESASTNQTSMYLCASSLLGLAGGWEQFFGPGTRLTVL.

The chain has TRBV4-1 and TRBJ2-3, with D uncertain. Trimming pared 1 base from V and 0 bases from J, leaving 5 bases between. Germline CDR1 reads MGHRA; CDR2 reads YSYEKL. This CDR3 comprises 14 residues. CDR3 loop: CASSQVASTDTQYF. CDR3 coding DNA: TGCGCCAGCAGCCAAGTTGCGAGCACAGATACGCAGTATTTT.

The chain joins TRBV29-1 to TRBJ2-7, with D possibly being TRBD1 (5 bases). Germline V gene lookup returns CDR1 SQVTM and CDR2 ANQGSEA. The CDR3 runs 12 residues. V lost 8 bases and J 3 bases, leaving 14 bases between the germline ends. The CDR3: CSSSTVNYEQYF. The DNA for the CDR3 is TGCAGCTCCTCGACAGTGAACTACGAGCAGTACTTC.

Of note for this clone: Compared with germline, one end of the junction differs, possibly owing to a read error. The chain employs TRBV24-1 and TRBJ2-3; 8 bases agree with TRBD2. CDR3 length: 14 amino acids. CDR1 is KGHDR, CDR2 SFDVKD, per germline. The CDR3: CATSVGTSYADQDF. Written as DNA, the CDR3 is TGTGCCACCAGTGTCGGGACTAGTTATGCCGATCAGGATTTT.

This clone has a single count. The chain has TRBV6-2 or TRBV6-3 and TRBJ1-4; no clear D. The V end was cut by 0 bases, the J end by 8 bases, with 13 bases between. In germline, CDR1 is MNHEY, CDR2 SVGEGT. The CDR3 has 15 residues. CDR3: CASSYSAETAEKLFF. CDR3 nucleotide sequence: TGTGCCAGCAGTTACTCGGCAGAAACCGCAGAAAAACTGTTTTTT.

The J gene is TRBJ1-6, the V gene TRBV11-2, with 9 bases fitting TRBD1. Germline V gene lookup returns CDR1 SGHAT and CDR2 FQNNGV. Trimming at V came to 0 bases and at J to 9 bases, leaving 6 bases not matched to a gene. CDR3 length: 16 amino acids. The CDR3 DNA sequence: TGTGCCAGCAGCTTAGAAGAGGACAGGGGTAGTTCACCCCTCCACTTT. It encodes CASSLEEDRGSSPLHF.